The rows below give T cell receptor beta chains drawn from one sample of a study of blood T cell repertoires in COVID-19. Libraries were prepared by immunoSEQ multiplex PCR; TCRdb keeps only in-frame clonotypes and omits some of them. The data show hundreds of thousands of clones, around 85% seen once. Sequenced: PBMCs or T cells enriched from blood (not recorded which). The receptors were gathered from a woman aged 25 to 39 who had been exposed to COVID-19. CDR3s include the opening cysteine and the closing phenylalanine or tryptophan. Fields, in order: clone size, CDR3 length, V gene, J gene, D gene, CDR3 protein, CDR3 DNA. The D gene is left open where the match is weak. Size values are once, few and many counts, or a class for expanded clones, and some rows have none.

clone_size: .
cdr3_length: 14
v_call: TRBV2
j_call: TRBJ1-1
d_call: .
cdr3_aa: CASSWSDGPTEAFF
cdr3_nt: TGTGCCAGCAGCTGGTCTGATGGCCCAACTGAAGCTTTCTTT

clone_size: .
cdr3_length: 11
v_call: TRBV5-1
j_call: TRBJ2-1
d_call: .
cdr3_aa: CASSTEKEQFF
cdr3_nt: TGCGCCAGCAGCACCGAGAAAGAGCAGTTCTTC

clone_size: .
cdr3_length: 16
v_call: TRBV27
j_call: TRBJ1-6
d_call: TRBD1
cdr3_aa: CASSGGGRTYNSPLHF
cdr3_nt: TGTGCCAGTTCAGGGGGCGGCAGGACTTATAATTCACCCCTCCACTTT

clone_size: .
cdr3_length: 15
v_call: TRBV28
j_call: TRBJ2-7
d_call: TRBD2
cdr3_aa: CASSFPAGRSYEQYF
cdr3_nt: TGTGCCAGCAGTTTCCCCGCCGGGAGGTCCTACGAGCAGTACTTC

clone_size: once
cdr3_length: 14
v_call: TRBV28
j_call: TRBJ1-3
d_call: .
cdr3_aa: CASSQGPGGNTIYF
cdr3_nt: TGTGCCAGTTCTCAGGGTCCTGGGGGAAACACCATATATTTT

clone_size: .
cdr3_length: 13
v_call: TRBV11-2
j_call: TRBJ2-3
d_call: TRBD2
cdr3_aa: CASSFPGLGTQYF
cdr3_nt: TGTGCCAGCAGCTTCCCGGGACTAGGTACGCAGTATTTT

clone_size: .
cdr3_length: 15
v_call: TRBV5-1
j_call: TRBJ2-7
d_call: .
cdr3_aa: CASSLRGFDRYEQYF
cdr3_nt: TGCGCCAGCAGCTTGAGGGGCTTTGATAGGTACGAGCAGTACTTC

clone_size: few
cdr3_length: 15
v_call: TRBV29-1
j_call: TRBJ2-3
d_call: .
cdr3_aa: CSVEDQWGSVDTQYF
cdr3_nt: TGCAGCGTTGAAGATCAATGGGGTAGCGTAGATACGCAGTATTTT

clone_size: .
cdr3_length: 15
v_call: TRBV5-4
j_call: TRBJ2-2
d_call: .
cdr3_aa: CASSLSNRYTGELFF
cdr3_nt: TGTGCCAGCAGCTTGAGTAACAGATACACCGGGGAGCTGTTTTTT

clone_size: few
cdr3_length: 13
v_call: TRBV27
j_call: TRBJ1-2
d_call: TRBD1
cdr3_aa: CASSSTGAYGYTF
cdr3_nt: TGTGCCAGCAGTTCTACAGGGGCCTATGGCTACACCTTC

clone_size: .
cdr3_length: 14
v_call: TRBV4-3
j_call: TRBJ1-5
d_call: .
cdr3_aa: CASSQELQGLPQHF
cdr3_nt: TGCGCCAGCAGCCAAGAACTACAGGGTTTGCCCCAGCATTTT

clone_size: .
cdr3_length: 13
v_call: TRBV27
j_call: TRBJ1-2
d_call: .
cdr3_aa: CASSITGSFGYTF
cdr3_nt: TGTGCCAGCAGTATAACAGGTTCCTTTGGCTACACCTTC

clone_size: once
cdr3_length: 19
v_call: TRBV9
j_call: TRBJ2-1
d_call: .
cdr3_aa: CASSVAPSSGGTLANEQFF
cdr3_nt: TGTGCCAGCAGCGTAGCTCCGTCCTCCGGCGGGACCCTTGCTAATGAGCAGTTCTTC

clone_size: .
cdr3_length: 14
v_call: TRBV6-5
j_call: TRBJ2-1
d_call: TRBD2
cdr3_aa: CASSYSTSGDEQFF
cdr3_nt: TGTGCCAGCAGTTACTCTACTAGCGGGGATGAGCAGTTCTTC

clone_size: .
cdr3_length: 15
v_call: TRBV3-1/TRBV3-2
j_call: TRBJ1-2
d_call: .
cdr3_aa: CASSQERAGSYGYTF
cdr3_nt: TGTGCCAGCAGCCAAGAAAGGGCTGGGAGCTATGGCTACACCTTC

clone_size: .
cdr3_length: 17
v_call: TRBV7-2
j_call: TRBJ2-5
d_call: TRBD2
cdr3_aa: CASSLVIGGGAAETQYF
cdr3_nt: TGTGCCAGCAGCTTAGTTATCGGCGGGGGGGCCGCAGAGACCCAGTACTTC

clone_size: few
cdr3_length: 15
v_call: TRBV7-2
j_call: TRBJ2-7
d_call: TRBD1
cdr3_aa: CASSKDRGAYYEQYF
cdr3_nt: TGTGCCAGCAGCAAAGACAGGGGAGCGTACTACGAGCAGTACTTC

clone_size: once
cdr3_length: 16
v_call: TRBV4-1
j_call: TRBJ1-1
d_call: .
cdr3_aa: CASSQDELRGFTEAFF
cdr3_nt: TGCGCCAGCAGCCAAGATGAACTGAGAGGATTTACTGAAGCTTTCTTT

clone_size: .
cdr3_length: 14
v_call: TRBV9
j_call: TRBJ2-3
d_call: .
cdr3_aa: CASSRYGVTDTQYF
cdr3_nt: TGTGCCAGCAGCAGGTACGGAGTCACAGATACGCAGTATTTT

clone_size: .
cdr3_length: 17
v_call: TRBV28
j_call: TRBJ1-5
d_call: .
cdr3_aa: CASRVTGISFGNQPQHF
cdr3_nt: TGTGCCAGCAGAGTCACAGGGATTTCGTTTGGCAATCAGCCCCAGCATTTT

clone_size: .
cdr3_length: 16
v_call: TRBV19
j_call: TRBJ1-1
d_call: .
cdr3_aa: CASSTSPTPTDTEAFF
cdr3_nt: TGTGCCAGTAGTACCTCCCCAACTCCTACGGACACTGAAGCTTTCTTT

clone_size: .
cdr3_length: 14
v_call: TRBV9
j_call: TRBJ2-5
d_call: .
cdr3_aa: CASNGAGSQETQYF
cdr3_nt: TGTGCCAGCAATGGGGCAGGGTCACAAGAGACCCAGTACTTC

clone_size: .
cdr3_length: 14
v_call: TRBV12-5
j_call: TRBJ2-7
d_call: .
cdr3_aa: CASGSLGHPYEQYF
cdr3_nt: TGTGCTAGTGGTTCCCTGGGACACCCCTACGAGCAGTACTTC

clone_size: .
cdr3_length: 17
v_call: TRBV28
j_call: TRBJ2-7
d_call: .
cdr3_aa: CASSDLGSLLSSYEQYF
cdr3_nt: TGTGCCAGCAGTGATCTCGGTTCACTCTTAAGCTCCTACGAGCAGTACTTC

clone_size: .
cdr3_length: 18
v_call: TRBV2
j_call: TRBJ2-6
d_call: .
cdr3_aa: CASSYSGVAVSGANVLTF
cdr3_nt: TGTGCCAGCAGTTATTCGGGGGTAGCGGTCTCTGGGGCCAACGTCCTGACTTTC

clone_size: .
cdr3_length: 12
v_call: TRBV2
j_call: TRBJ1-1
d_call: .
cdr3_aa: CASSIWTLEAFF
cdr3_nt: TGTGCCAGCAGCATATGGACACTTGAAGCTTTCTTT

clone_size: once
cdr3_length: 13
v_call: TRBV2
j_call: TRBJ1-5
d_call: TRBD1
cdr3_aa: CASHQGGIQPQHF
cdr3_nt: TGTGCCAGCCATCAGGGGGGAATTCAGCCCCAGCATTTT

clone_size: once
cdr3_length: 16
v_call: TRBV7-2
j_call: TRBJ2-2
d_call: .
cdr3_aa: CASSLVSVTNTGELFF
cdr3_nt: TGTGCCAGCAGCTTAGTCTCGGTGACGAACACCGGGGAGCTGTTTTTT

clone_size: few
cdr3_length: 14
v_call: TRBV6-4
j_call: TRBJ2-5
d_call: TRBD2
cdr3_aa: CASSERGGQETQYF
cdr3_nt: TGTGCCAGCAGTGAGCGGGGGGGCCAAGAGACCCAGTACTTC

clone_size: .
cdr3_length: 18
v_call: TRBV6-2/TRBV6-3
j_call: TRBJ2-6
d_call: .
cdr3_aa: CASSSHRDTHSGANVLTF
cdr3_nt: TGTGCCAGCAGTTCCCACCGGGACACTCACTCTGGGGCCAACGTCCTGACTTTC

clone_size: .
cdr3_length: 13
v_call: TRBV19
j_call: TRBJ1-1
d_call: .
cdr3_aa: CASSISQLTEAFF
cdr3_nt: TGTGCCAGTAGTATCTCACAGCTCACTGAAGCTTTCTTT

clone_size: .
cdr3_length: 14
v_call: TRBV2
j_call: TRBJ1-1
d_call: TRBD1
cdr3_aa: CASEGAIQSSEAFF
cdr3_nt: TGTGCCAGCGAGGGGGCGATTCAGTCATCTGAAGCTTTCTTT

clone_size: .
cdr3_length: 14
v_call: TRBV5-4
j_call: TRBJ1-1
d_call: .
cdr3_aa: CASSLKGGRAEAFF
cdr3_nt: TGTGCCAGCAGCTTGAAAGGGGGACGCGCTGAAGCTTTCTTT

clone_size: .
cdr3_length: 14
v_call: TRBV7-3
j_call: TRBJ2-1
d_call: .
cdr3_aa: CASSFSDRYNEQFF
cdr3_nt: TGTGCCAGCAGCTTCTCGGACAGATACAATGAGCAGTTCTTC

clone_size: .
cdr3_length: 13
v_call: TRBV30
j_call: TRBJ1-1
d_call: .
cdr3_aa: CAWSKAAGTEAFF
cdr3_nt: TGTGCCTGGAGTAAAGCGGCCGGCACTGAAGCTTTCTTT

clone_size: .
cdr3_length: 15
v_call: TRBV9
j_call: TRBJ1-5
d_call: .
cdr3_aa: CASSVGGAYGQPQHF
cdr3_nt: TGTGCCAGCAGCGTAGGTGGGGCGTATGGTCAGCCCCAGCATTTT

clone_size: few
cdr3_length: 16
v_call: TRBV18
j_call: TRBJ1-5
d_call: .
cdr3_aa: CASSLRGGQGNQPQHF
cdr3_nt: TGTGCCAGCTCACTCCGGGGAGGGCAAGGCAATCAGCCCCAGCATTTT

clone_size: .
cdr3_length: 16
v_call: TRBV3-1/TRBV3-2
j_call: TRBJ2-3
d_call: TRBD2
cdr3_aa: CASSVKTSGRGDTQYF
cdr3_nt: TGTGCCAGCAGCGTTAAGACTAGCGGGAGGGGAGATACGCAGTATTTT

clone_size: .
cdr3_length: 16
v_call: TRBV2
j_call: TRBJ1-6
d_call: TRBD1
cdr3_aa: CASSEHRGRTKKPLHF
cdr3_nt: TGTGCCAGCAGTGAGCACAGGGGAAGGACCAAGAAGCCCCTCCACTTT

clone_size: many
cdr3_length: 17
v_call: TRBV2
j_call: TRBJ2-7
d_call: TRBD1
cdr3_aa: CASSELPGQGNSYEQYF
cdr3_nt: TGTGCCAGCAGTGAGTTGCCGGGACAGGGGAACTCCTACGAGCAGTACTTC

clone_size: .
cdr3_length: 13
v_call: TRBV29-1
j_call: TRBJ2-7
d_call: TRBD2
cdr3_aa: CSVRPTSGYEQYF
cdr3_nt: TGCAGCGTTCGCCCGACTAGCGGCTACGAGCAGTACTTC

clone_size: once
cdr3_length: 13
v_call: TRBV25-1
j_call: TRBJ1-6
d_call: .
cdr3_aa: CASRQLNNSPLHF
cdr3_nt: TGTGCCAGCAGGCAGTTAAATAATTCACCCCTCCACTTT

clone_size: .
cdr3_length: 13
v_call: TRBV10-3
j_call: TRBJ1-1
d_call: .
cdr3_aa: CAISGGENTEAFF
cdr3_nt: TGTGCCATCAGTGGGGGCGAGAACACTGAAGCTTTCTTT

clone_size: once
cdr3_length: 15
v_call: TRBV6-5
j_call: TRBJ1-1
d_call: .
cdr3_aa: CASSPQDSPPVQAFF
cdr3_nt: TGTGCCAGCAGTCCCCAGGACAGTCCCCCCGTTCAAGCTTTCTTT

clone_size: .
cdr3_length: 16
v_call: TRBV7-2
j_call: TRBJ2-2
d_call: .
cdr3_aa: CASTSWAGGNTGELFF
cdr3_nt: TGTGCCAGCACCTCTTGGGCCGGAGGGAACACCGGGGAGCTGTTTTTT

clone_size: .
cdr3_length: 18
v_call: TRBV5-1
j_call: TRBJ1-5
d_call: TRBD1
cdr3_aa: CASSPEGTGEAEYQPQHF
cdr3_nt: TGCGCCAGCAGCCCGGAGGGGACAGGGGAGGCGGAATACCAGCCCCAGCATTTT

clone_size: once
cdr3_length: 15
v_call: TRBV7-9
j_call: TRBJ1-4
d_call: .
cdr3_aa: CASSLVQGLIEKLFF
cdr3_nt: TGTGCCAGCAGCTTAGTTCAGGGGCTAATCGAAAAACTGTTTTTT

clone_size: .
cdr3_length: 14
v_call: TRBV5-1
j_call: TRBJ1-6
d_call: .
cdr3_aa: CASTPGGGNSPLHF
cdr3_nt: TGCGCCAGCACCCCGGGAGGGGGTAATTCACCCCTCCACTTT

clone_size: .
cdr3_length: 14
v_call: TRBV11-2
j_call: TRBJ1-1
d_call: .
cdr3_aa: CASSFTQGNTEAFF
cdr3_nt: TGTGCCAGCAGCTTTACACAGGGGAACACTGAAGCTTTCTTT

clone_size: once
cdr3_length: 18
v_call: TRBV5-1
j_call: TRBJ1-4
d_call: TRBD1
cdr3_aa: CASSLAGQGIPTNEKLFF
cdr3_nt: TGCGCCAGCAGCTTGGCTGGACAGGGGATCCCAACTAATGAAAAACTGTTTTTT

clone_size: .
cdr3_length: 15
v_call: TRBV9
j_call: TRBJ1-2
d_call: .
cdr3_aa: CASSVVGSGRYGYTF
cdr3_nt: TGTGCCAGCAGCGTAGTCGGTTCAGGTCGATATGGCTACACCTTC

clone_size: .
cdr3_length: 16
v_call: TRBV30
j_call: TRBJ2-3
d_call: TRBD2
cdr3_aa: CAWRKRAGGTGDTQYF
cdr3_nt: TGTGCCTGGAGGAAGAGGGCGGGGGGCACAGGCGATACGCAGTATTTT

clone_size: many
cdr3_length: 13
v_call: TRBV6-1
j_call: TRBJ1-5
d_call: .
cdr3_aa: CASSDRAYQPQHF
cdr3_nt: TGTGCCAGCAGTGACAGGGCGTATCAGCCCCAGCATTTT

clone_size: .
cdr3_length: 15
v_call: TRBV7-9
j_call: TRBJ2-1
d_call: .
cdr3_aa: CASSLRGGAYNEQFF
cdr3_nt: TGTGCCAGCAGCTTGAGGGGGGGCGCGTACAATGAGCAGTTCTTC

clone_size: .
cdr3_length: 15
v_call: TRBV7-2
j_call: TRBJ1-4
d_call: .
cdr3_aa: CASSLKGQGYEKLFF
cdr3_nt: TGTGCCAGCAGCTTAAAGGGGCAGGGGTATGAAAAACTGTTTTTT

clone_size: .
cdr3_length: 17
v_call: TRBV9
j_call: TRBJ2-5
d_call: TRBD2
cdr3_aa: CASSVNPMRGGPQTQYF
cdr3_nt: TGTGCCAGCAGCGTAAACCCAATGCGGGGGGGCCCCCAGACCCAGTACTTC

clone_size: .
cdr3_length: 15
v_call: TRBV28
j_call: TRBJ1-4
d_call: TRBD1
cdr3_aa: CASRDSGTVNEKLFF
cdr3_nt: TGTGCCAGCAGAGATTCTGGGACAGTGAATGAAAAACTGTTTTTT

clone_size: .
cdr3_length: 15
v_call: TRBV5-4
j_call: TRBJ2-1
d_call: TRBD2
cdr3_aa: CASSPLTRGGLEQFF
cdr3_nt: TGTGCCAGCAGCCCTCTGACTCGGGGGGGCCTTGAGCAGTTCTTC